The clone carrying this T cell receptor beta chain was detected only a few times. Its antigen is still unknown. This CDR3 spans 17 amino acids. J lost 2 bases, V lost 0 bases, and 8 bases had no gene match. The V gene's germline CDR1 is SGHRS and CDR2 YFSETQ. The data derive from a study of blood T cells in healthy people across ages. Study outcomes and limitations: Any conclusive comparison of naive versus antigen-experienced cells was prevented by using unsorted PBMCs. Per million T cells, TCR beta diversity dropped about linearly as age rose.

Total RNA was isolated from each sample in quantities of at least 6 micrograms. Together with a sample-barcoded 5' primer, a J-beta primer mix was included in a second PCR lasting about 7 to 11 cycles. Every individual sample yielded 2.5 million or more paired-end reads (each containing CDR3). Via MiXCR, TCRdb re-called the 5' RACE reads, giving one row per CDR3 protein. The table lists about 1,400,000 distinct CDR3 sequences, about 43% of them singletons. The sample comprised blood. V and J are TRBV5-1 and TRBJ2-5; TRBD2 matches 9 bases. The clonotype was recovered from a woman aged 18-29 years in good health. In nucleotides, the CDR3 is TGCGCCAGCAGCTTGGGACTAGCGGCCAACCTACAAGAGACCCAGTACTTC. It specifies CASSLGLAANLQETQYF.